Listed below are T cell receptor beta chains from one sample, sequenced in a study of blood T cell repertoires in COVID-19. The data were produced by immunoSEQ multiplex PCR, yet TCRdb's version contains in-frame clones alone and is incomplete. The repertoire holds hundreds of thousands of clones, 88% seen once, with roughly 2% in the top ten. The sample was PBMCs or T cells enriched from blood (not recorded which). The receptor source for this set is a woman aged 40 to 50 with acute COVID-19. Both conserved end residues are part of each CDR3. Fields, in order: D gene, J gene, V gene, CDR3 protein, CDR3 DNA. The D gene is left open where the match is weak.

.	TRBJ2-1	TRBV5-4	CASSPLGGGAYNEQFF	TGTGCCAGCAGCCCTCTCGGTGGGGGGGCTTACAATGAGCAGTTCTTC
.	TRBJ1-4	TRBV21-1	CASSLIHLNEKLFF	TGTGCCAGCAGCCTAATCCATCTTAATGAAAAACTGTTTTTT
.	TRBJ1-1	TRBV7-9	CASSLDNLNTEAFF	TGTGCCAGCAGCCTGGACAACTTGAACACTGAAGCTTTCTTT
.	TRBJ1-5	TRBV4-1	CASSRSDRNNQPQHF	TGCGCCAGCAGCCGATCTGACAGGAATAATCAGCCCCAGCATTTT
TRBD1	TRBJ1-2	TRBV5-6	CASSQFSEQGAFYGYTF	TGTGCCAGCAGCCAATTTTCGGAACAGGGGGCATTCTATGGCTACACCTTC
TRBD2	TRBJ2-1	TRBV2	CASRVTSGGANEQFF	TGTGCCAGCAGGGTCACTAGCGGGGGGGCGAATGAGCAGTTCTTC
.	TRBJ2-7	TRBV7-9	CASSWAGQNEQYF	TGTGCCAGCAGTTGGGCAGGGCAGAACGAGCAGTACTTC
.	TRBJ2-2	TRBV5-1	CASGQRTAPTGELFF	TGCGCCAGCGGCCAAAGGACTGCCCCCACCGGGGAGCTGTTTTTT
.	TRBJ1-1	TRBV27	CASSPNRVANTEAFF	TGTGCCAGCAGCCCAAACAGGGTGGCGAACACTGAAGCTTTCTTT
TRBD1	TRBJ2-1	TRBV4-1	CASSQTGRGHWDNEQFF	TGCGCCAGCAGCCAAACCGGCAGGGGGCATTGGGACAATGAGCAGTTCTTC
.	TRBJ2-5	TRBV7-2	CASSLGRGFRETQYF	TGTGCCAGCAGCTTAGGGCGGGGATTCCGAGAGACCCAGTACTTC
.	TRBJ2-2	TRBV24-1	CATSTGSINTGELFF	TGTGCCACCAGCACAGGGTCGATCAACACCGGGGAGCTGTTTTTT
.	TRBJ2-7	TRBV27	CASSDRDLYEQYF	TGTGCCAGCAGTGACCGGGACTTATACGAGCAGTACTTC
.	TRBJ1-1	TRBV3-1/TRBV3-2	CASSRIVWGGTEAFF	TGTGCCAGCAGCCGAATTGTTTGGGGGGGCACTGAAGCTTTCTTT